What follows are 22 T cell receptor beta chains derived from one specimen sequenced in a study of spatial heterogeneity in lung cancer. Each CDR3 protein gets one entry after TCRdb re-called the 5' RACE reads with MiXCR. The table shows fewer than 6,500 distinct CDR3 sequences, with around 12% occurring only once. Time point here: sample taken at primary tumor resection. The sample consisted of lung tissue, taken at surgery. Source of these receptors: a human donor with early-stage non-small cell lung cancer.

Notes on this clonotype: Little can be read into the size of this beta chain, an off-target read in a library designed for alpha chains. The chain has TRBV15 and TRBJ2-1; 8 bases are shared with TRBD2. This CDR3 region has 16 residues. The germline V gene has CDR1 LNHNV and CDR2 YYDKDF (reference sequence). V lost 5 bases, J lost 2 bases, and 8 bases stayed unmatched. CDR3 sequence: CATSFRTSSAYNEQFF. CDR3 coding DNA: TGTGCCACCAGCTTTAGGACTAGCTCAGCCTACAATGAGCAGTTCTTC. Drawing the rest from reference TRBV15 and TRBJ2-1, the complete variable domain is DAMVIQNPRYQVTQFGKPVTLSCSQTLNHNVMYWYQQKSSQAPKLLFHYYDKDFNNEADTPDNFQSRRPNTSFCFLDIRSPGLGDTAMYLCATSFRTSSAYNEQFFGPGTRLTVL.

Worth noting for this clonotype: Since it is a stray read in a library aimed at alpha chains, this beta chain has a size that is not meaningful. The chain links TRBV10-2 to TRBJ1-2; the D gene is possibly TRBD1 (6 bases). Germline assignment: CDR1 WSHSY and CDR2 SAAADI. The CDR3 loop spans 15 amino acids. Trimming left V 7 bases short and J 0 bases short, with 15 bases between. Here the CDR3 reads CASKGMTGANYGYTF. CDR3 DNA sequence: TGCGCCAGCAAGGGAATGACAGGAGCTAACTATGGCTACACCTTC.

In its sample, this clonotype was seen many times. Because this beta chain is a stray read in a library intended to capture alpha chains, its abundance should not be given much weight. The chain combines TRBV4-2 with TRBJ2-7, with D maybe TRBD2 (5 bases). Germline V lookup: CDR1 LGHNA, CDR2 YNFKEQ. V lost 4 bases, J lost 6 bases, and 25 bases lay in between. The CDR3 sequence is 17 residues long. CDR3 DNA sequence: TGTGCCAGCAGCCGGTATGTGGAGGCTAGCAGAAAGAGCGAGCAGTACTTC. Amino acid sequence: CASSRYVEASRKSEQYF.

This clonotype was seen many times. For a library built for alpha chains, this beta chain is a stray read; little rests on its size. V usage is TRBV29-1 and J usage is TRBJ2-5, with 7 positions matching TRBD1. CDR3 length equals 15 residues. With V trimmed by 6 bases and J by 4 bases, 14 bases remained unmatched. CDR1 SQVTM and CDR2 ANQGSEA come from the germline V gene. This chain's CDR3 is CSVTPQGVVGETQYF. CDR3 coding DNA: TGCAGCGTCACCCCCCAGGGGGTAGTGGGAGAGACCCAGTACTTC.

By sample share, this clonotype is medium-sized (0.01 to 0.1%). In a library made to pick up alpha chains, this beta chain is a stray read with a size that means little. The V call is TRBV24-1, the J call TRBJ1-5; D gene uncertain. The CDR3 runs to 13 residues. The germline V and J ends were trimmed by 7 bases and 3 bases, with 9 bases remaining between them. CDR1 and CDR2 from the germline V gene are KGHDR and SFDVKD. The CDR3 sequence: CATSKEINQPQHF. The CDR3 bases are TGTGCCACCAGCAAGGAAATCAATCAGCCCCAGCATTTT.

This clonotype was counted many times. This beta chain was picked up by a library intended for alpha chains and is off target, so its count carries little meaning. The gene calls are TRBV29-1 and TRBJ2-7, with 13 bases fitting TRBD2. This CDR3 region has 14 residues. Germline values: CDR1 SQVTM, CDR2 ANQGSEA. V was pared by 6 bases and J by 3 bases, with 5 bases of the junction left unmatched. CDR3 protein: CSVRTSGSIYEQYF. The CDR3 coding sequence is TGCAGCGTCCGGACTAGCGGGAGCATCTACGAGCAGTACTTC.

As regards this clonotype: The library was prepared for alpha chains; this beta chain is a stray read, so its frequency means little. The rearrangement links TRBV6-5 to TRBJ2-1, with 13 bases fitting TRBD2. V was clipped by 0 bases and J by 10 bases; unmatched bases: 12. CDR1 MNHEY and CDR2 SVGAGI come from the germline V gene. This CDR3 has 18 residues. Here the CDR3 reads CASSYSGSTSGRAGEQFF. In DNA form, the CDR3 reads TGTGCCAGCAGTTACTCGGGATCCACTAGCGGGAGGGCCGGAGAGCAGTTCTTC.

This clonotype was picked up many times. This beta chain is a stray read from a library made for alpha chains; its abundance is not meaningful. The CDR3 DNA is TGTGCCAGCAGTTTATCCACGGTGGATGAGCAGTTCTTC. Its translation is CASSLSTVDEQFF. The chain recombines TRBV27 with TRBJ2-1; unclear D gene. The CDR3 is 13 residues long. V lost 0 bases and J lost 8, with 8 bases in between. Germline CDR1 and CDR2: MNHEY and SMNVEV (reference sequence).

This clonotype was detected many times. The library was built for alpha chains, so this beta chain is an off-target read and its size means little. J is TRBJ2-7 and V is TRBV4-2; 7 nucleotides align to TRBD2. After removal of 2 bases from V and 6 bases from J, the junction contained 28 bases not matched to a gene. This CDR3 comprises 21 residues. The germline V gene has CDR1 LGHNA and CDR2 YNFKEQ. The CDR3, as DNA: TGTGCCAGCAGCCAATTTCCCGGGACTAAGATTGGTGGGGGAGTGGTGGGCGAGCAGTACTTC. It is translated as CASSQFPGTKIGGGVVGEQYF.

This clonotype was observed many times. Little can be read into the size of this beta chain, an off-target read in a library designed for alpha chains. CDR3: CASSRENQETQYF. In nucleotides, the CDR3 is TGCGCCAGCAGCAGGGAGAATCAAGAGACCCAGTACTTC. The chain recombines TRBV10-1 with TRBJ2-5; D is possibly TRBD1 or TRBD2 (5 bases each). V gave up 6 bases and J gave up 2 bases, with 10 bases separating them. From germline, CDR1 is WNHNN and CDR2 SYGVQD (reference sequence). The CDR3 covers 13 residues.

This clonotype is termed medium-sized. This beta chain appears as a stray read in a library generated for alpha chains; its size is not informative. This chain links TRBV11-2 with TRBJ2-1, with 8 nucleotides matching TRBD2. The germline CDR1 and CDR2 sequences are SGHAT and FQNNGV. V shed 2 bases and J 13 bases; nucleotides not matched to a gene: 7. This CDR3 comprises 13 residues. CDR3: CASSLSTSGEQFF. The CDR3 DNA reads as TGTGCCAGCAGCTTAAGTACTAGCGGAGAACAGTTCTTC.

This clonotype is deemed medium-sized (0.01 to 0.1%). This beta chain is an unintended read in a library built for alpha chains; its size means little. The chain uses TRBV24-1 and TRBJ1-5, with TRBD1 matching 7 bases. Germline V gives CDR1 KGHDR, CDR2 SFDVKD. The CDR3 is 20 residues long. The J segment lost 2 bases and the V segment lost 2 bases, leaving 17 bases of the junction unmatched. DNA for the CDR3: TGTGCCACCAGTGATTACCAAACCCCTATCCAGGGGGAACGCAATCAGCCCCAGCATTTT. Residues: CATSDYQTPIQGERNQPQHF.

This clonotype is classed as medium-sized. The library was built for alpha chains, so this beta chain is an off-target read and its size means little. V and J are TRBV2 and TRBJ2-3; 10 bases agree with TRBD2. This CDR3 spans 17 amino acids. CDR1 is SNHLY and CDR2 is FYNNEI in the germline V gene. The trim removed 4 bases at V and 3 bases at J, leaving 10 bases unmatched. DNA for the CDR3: TGTGCCAGCAGTGGGGGAACGGCTAGCGGGAGTACAGATACGCAGTATTTT. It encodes CASSGGTASGSTDTQYF.

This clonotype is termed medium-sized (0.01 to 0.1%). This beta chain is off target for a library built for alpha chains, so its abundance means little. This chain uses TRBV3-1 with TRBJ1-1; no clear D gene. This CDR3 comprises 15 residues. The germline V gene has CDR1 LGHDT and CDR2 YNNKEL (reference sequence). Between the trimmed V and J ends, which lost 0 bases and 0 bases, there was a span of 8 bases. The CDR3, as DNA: TGTGCCAGCAGCCAAGAGGGCAGACTGAACACTGAAGCTTTCTTT. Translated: CASSQEGRLNTEAFF.

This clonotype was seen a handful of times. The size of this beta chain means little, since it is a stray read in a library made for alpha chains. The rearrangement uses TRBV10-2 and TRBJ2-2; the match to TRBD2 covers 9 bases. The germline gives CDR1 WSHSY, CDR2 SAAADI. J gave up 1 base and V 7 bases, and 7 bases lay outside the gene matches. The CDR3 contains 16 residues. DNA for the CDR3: TGCGCCAGCACACTTCTAGCGGGGCTGAACACCGGGGAGCTGTTTTTT. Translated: CASTLLAGLNTGELFF.

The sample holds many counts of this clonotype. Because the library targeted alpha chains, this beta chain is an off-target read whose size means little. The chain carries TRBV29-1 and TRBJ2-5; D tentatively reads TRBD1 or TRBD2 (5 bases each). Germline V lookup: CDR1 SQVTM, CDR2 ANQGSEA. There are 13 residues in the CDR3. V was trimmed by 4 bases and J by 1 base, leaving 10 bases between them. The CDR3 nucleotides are TGCAGCGTTGCCGGGGCCTCCCAAGAGACCCAGTACTTC. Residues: CSVAGASQETQYF. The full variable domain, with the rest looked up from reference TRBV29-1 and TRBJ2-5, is SAVISQKPSRDICQRGTSLTIQCQVDSQVTMMFWYRQQPGQSLTLIATANQGSEATYESGFVIDKFPISRPNLTFSTLTVSNMSPEDSSIYLCSVAGASQETQYFGPGTRLLVL.

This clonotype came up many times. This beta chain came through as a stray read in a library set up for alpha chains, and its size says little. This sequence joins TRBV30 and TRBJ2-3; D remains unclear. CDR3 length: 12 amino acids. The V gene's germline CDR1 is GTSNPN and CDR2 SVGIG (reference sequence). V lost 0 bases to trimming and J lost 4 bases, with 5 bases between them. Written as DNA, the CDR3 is TGTGCCTGGAGTGTAGTGGCAGATACGCAGTATTTT. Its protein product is CAWSVVADTQYF.

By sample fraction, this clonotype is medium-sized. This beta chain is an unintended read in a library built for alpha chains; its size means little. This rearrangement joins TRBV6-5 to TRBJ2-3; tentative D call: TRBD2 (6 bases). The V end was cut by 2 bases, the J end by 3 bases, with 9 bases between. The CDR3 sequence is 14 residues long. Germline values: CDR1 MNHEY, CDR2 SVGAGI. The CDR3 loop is CASSYGAGTDTQYF. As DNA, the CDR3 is TGTGCCAGCAGTTACGGTGCGGGAACAGATACGCAGTATTTT.

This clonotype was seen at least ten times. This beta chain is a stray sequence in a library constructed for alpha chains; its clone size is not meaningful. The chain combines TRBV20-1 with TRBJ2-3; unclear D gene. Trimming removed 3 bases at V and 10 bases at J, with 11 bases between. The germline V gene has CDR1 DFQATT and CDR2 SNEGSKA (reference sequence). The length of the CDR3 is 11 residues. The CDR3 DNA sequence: TGCAGTGCTAGCTTTGCGGCGGCGCAGTATTTT. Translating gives CSASFAAAQYF.

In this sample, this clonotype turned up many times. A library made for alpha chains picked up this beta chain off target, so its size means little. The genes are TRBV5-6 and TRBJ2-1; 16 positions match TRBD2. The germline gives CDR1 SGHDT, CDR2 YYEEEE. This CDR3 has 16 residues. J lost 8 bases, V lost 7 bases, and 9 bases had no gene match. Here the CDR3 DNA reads TGTGCCAGCGGCGGGACTAGCGGGAGGGCAAGGGATGAGCAGTTCTTC. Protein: CASGGTSGRARDEQFF.

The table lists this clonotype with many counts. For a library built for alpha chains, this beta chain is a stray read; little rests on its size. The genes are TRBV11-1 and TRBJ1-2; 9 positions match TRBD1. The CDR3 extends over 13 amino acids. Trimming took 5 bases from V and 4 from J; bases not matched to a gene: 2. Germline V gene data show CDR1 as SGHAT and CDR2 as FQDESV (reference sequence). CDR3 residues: CASSLTGGYGYTF. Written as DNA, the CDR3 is TGTGCCAGCAGCCTGACAGGGGGCTATGGCTACACCTTC.

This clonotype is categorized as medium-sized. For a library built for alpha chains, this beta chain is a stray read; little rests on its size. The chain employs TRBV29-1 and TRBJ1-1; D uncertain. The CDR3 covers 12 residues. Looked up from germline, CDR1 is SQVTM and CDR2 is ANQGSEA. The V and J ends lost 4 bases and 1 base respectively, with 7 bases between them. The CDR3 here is CSVGSANTEAFF. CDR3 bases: TGCAGCGTTGGGTCCGCGAACACTGAAGCTTTCTTT.